The 17 T cell receptor beta chains given below trace back to one sample, sequenced in a study of OX40 agonist ivuxolimab in advanced cancers. Repertoires were generated with immunoSEQ multiplex PCR, while TCRdb's copy carries only in-frame clones and drops some. The sample holds tens of thousands of clones, more than 80% seen once. The material sequenced was CD4+ or CD8+ T cells sorted from blood, taken in a trial of the OX40 agonist ivuxolimab. These receptors were obtained from an adult with an advanced solid tumor such as melanoma, head and neck, liver or kidney cancer.

The rearrangement links TRBV7-2 to TRBJ2-3, with 10 positions matching TRBD2. Trimming removed 4 bases from V and 6 bases from J; junction bases left unmatched: 10. The CDR3 has 16 amino acids. The germline gives CDR1 SGHTA, CDR2 FQGNSA. CDR3 DNA sequence: TGTGCCAGCAGCTCCTCAAGCGGGAGGGCCTTCGATACGCAGTATTTT. It is translated as CASSSSSGRAFDTQYF.

The chain uses TRBV10-3 and TRBJ2-2, with D tentatively TRBD1 or TRBD2 (7 bases each). Germline V gene sequence: CDR1 ENHRY, CDR2 SYGVKD. The germline V and J ends were trimmed by 10 bases and 3 bases, with 18 bases remaining between them. The CDR3 is made up of 15 amino acids. This CDR3 reads CATSRGGLDTGELFF. The CDR3 DNA reads as TGTGCCACATCCAGGGGGGGGCTTGACACCGGGGAGCTGTTTTTT.

This chain uses TRBV7-2 with TRBJ1-6; unclear D gene. CDR1 SGHTA and CDR2 FQGNSA come from the germline V gene. CDR3 size: 12 residues. V was trimmed by 3 bases and J by 11 bases, leaving 8 bases between them. The CDR3 coding sequence is TGTGCCAGCAGCTTGACCGAAACACCCCTCCACTTT. Its protein is CASSLTETPLHF.

The chain carries TRBV7-9 and TRBJ2-5; the D is unclear. The V gene's germline CDR1 is SEHNR and CDR2 FQNEAQ (reference sequence). Trimming cost V 2 bases and J 2 bases, with 6 bases left between them. The CDR3 contains 13 residues. CDR3 in DNA: TGTGCCAGCAGCTTACTGGGGCAAGAGACCCAGTACTTC. It is translated as CASSLLGQETQYF.

This chain links TRBV5-8 with TRBJ2-7; D is unclear. The CDR3 covers 11 residues. Trimming removed 5 bases at V and 1 base at J, with 4 bases between. Germline values: CDR1 SGHTS, CDR2 YDEGEE. The CDR3 reads CASSQSYEQYV. As DNA, the CDR3 is TGTGCCAGCAGTCAGTCCTACGAGCAGTACGTC.

In regard to this clone: One junction end disagrees with the germline gene, perhaps due to a read error. V gene TRBV11-2 combines with J gene TRBJ2-4, with D possibly TRBD1 on 6 matching bases. In germline, CDR1 is SGHAT, CDR2 FQNNGV. The CDR3 extends over 18 amino acids. The CDR3 nucleotides read TGTGCCAGCAGGTTAGCATACACAGGGTCCCCGGCCAAAAACATTCAGTACTTC. Translated, it gives CASRLAYTGSPAKNIQYF. The full variable domain, completed using reference TRBV11-2 and TRBJ2-4, is EAGVAQSPRYKIIEKRQSVAFWCNPISGHATLYWYQQILGQGPKLLIQFQNNGVVDDSQLPKDRFSAERLKGVDSTLKIQPAKLEDSAVYLCASRLAYTGSPAKNIQYFGAGTRLSVL.

The V gene is TRBV2, the J gene TRBJ1-5; D remains ambiguous. Looked up from germline, CDR1 is SNHLY and CDR2 is FYNNEI. The CDR3 runs to 14 residues. The V and J ends lost 5 bases and 4 bases respectively, with 12 bases between them. The chain's CDR3 is CASSPQSGNQPQHF. Written as DNA, the CDR3 is TGTGCCAGCAGTCCTCAGAGTGGGAATCAGCCCCAGCATTTT. Full variable domain (rest looked up from reference TRBV2 and TRBJ1-5): EPEVTQTPSHQVTQMGQEVILRCVPISNHLYFYWYRQILGQKVEFLVSFYNNEISEKSEIFDDQFSVERPDGSNFTLKIRSTKLEDSAMYFCASSPQSGNQPQHFGDGTRLSIL.

The chain combines TRBV11-2 with TRBJ1-5; no reliable D call. The CDR3 totals 14 residues. V was shortened by 3 bases and J by 3 bases, with 9 bases between the two germline ends. Germline loops: CDR1 SGHAT, CDR2 FQNNGV. This CDR3 is CASSFDGPNQPQHF. The CDR3 DNA reads TGTGCCAGCAGCTTCGACGGCCCCAATCAGCCCCAGCATTTT.

The chain has TRBV5-6 and TRBJ2-5; 9 bases are shared with TRBD1. The trim removed 4 bases at V and 5 bases at J, leaving 9 bases unmatched. CDR1 is SGHDT, CDR2 YYEEEE, per germline. This CDR3 is 15 amino acids long. CDR3 nucleotide sequence: TGTGCCAGCAGCGCAACCACAGGGGGCGGGGAGACCCAGTACTTC. Residues: CASSATTGGGETQYF.

The chain couples TRBV19 to TRBJ1-1; D is ambiguous. The ends were cut back, 5 bases at V and 5 bases at J, with 18 bases in the middle. The germline V gene has CDR1 LNHDA and CDR2 SQIVND (reference sequence). This CDR3 has 15 amino acids. The CDR3: CASSEYIGVGTEAFF. The CDR3 DNA reads TGTGCCAGTAGTGAATATATTGGGGTGGGGACTGAAGCTTTCTTT.

The V and J genes are TRBV6-6 and TRBJ2-5, with unresolved D. The CDR3 runs to 10 residues. Deletions cut 9 bases from V and 5 bases from J, with 7 bases between. In germline, CDR1 is MNHNY, CDR2 SVGAGI (reference sequence). In DNA form, the CDR3 reads TGTGCCAGTGGACCCGAGACCCAGTACTTC. Encoded protein: CASGPETQYF.

The chain recombines TRBV9 with TRBJ2-3, with D perhaps matching TRBD2 (5 bases). This CDR3 spans 13 amino acids. The ends were cut back, 4 bases at V and 5 bases at J, with 11 bases in the middle. Germline V gives CDR1 SGDLS, CDR2 YYNGEE. The CDR3 region has the DNA TGTGCCAGCAGCAGGAGGCCTGGAGATACGCAGTATTTT. It specifies CASSRRPGDTQYF.

This clone was counted only a few times. The rearrangement links TRBV5-8 to TRBJ2-1; 7 nucleotides match TRBD1. Germline assignment: CDR1 SGHTS and CDR2 YDEGEE. With V trimmed by 1 base and J by 4 bases, 8 bases remained unmatched. The CDR3 is made up of 16 amino acids. CDR3 in amino acids: CASSLLRDSLYNEQFF. In DNA form, the CDR3 reads TGTGCCAGCAGCTTGCTACGGGACAGTTTATACAATGAGCAGTTCTTC.

In this sample, this clone turned up once. The chain recombines TRBV14 with TRBJ2-6; D is undetermined. CDR3 size: 14 residues. V was clipped by 4 bases and J by 4 bases, with 8 bases between them. Germline V CDR1 and CDR2: SGHDN, FVKESK. This chain's CDR3 is CASSLAVGANVLTF. The CDR3 DNA sequence: TGTGCCAGCAGCCTGGCGGTGGGGGCCAACGTCCTGACTTTC.

The V and J genes are TRBV28 and TRBJ2-7; 8 nucleotides agree with TRBD1. Germline lookup yields CDR1 MDHEN and CDR2 SYDVKM. Losses at the gene ends were 4 bases for V and 5 bases for J; bases not matched to a gene: 7. This CDR3 region has 14 residues. CDR3 sequence: CASSSLDRANEQYV. The CDR3 DNA reads TGTGCCAGCAGTTCCCTGGACAGGGCTAACGAGCAGTACGTC.

This clone was observed a single time. J is TRBJ2-5 and V is TRBV11-2, with D perhaps being TRBD1 or TRBD2 (6 bases each). The V end lost 5 bases, the J end lost 5 bases, and 18 bases lay between the germline ends. Germline CDR1 reads SGHAT; CDR2 reads FQNNGV. This CDR3 has 15 residues. DNA of the CDR3: TGTGCCAGCAGCAGACGGGACCAAGGGGGGGAGACCCAGTACTTC. This codes for CASSRRDQGGETQYF.

The chain has TRBV6-5 and TRBJ1-6; TRBD1 matches at 8 bases. This CDR3 spans 15 amino acids. Germline CDR1 and CDR2: MNHEY and SVGAGI. Trimming took 5 bases from V and 10 from J; bases not matched to a gene: 10. In DNA form, the CDR3 reads TGTGCCAGCAGTCGCGGGGACAGGAGGGGCTCACCCCTCCACTTT. Its translation: CASSRGDRRGSPLHF.